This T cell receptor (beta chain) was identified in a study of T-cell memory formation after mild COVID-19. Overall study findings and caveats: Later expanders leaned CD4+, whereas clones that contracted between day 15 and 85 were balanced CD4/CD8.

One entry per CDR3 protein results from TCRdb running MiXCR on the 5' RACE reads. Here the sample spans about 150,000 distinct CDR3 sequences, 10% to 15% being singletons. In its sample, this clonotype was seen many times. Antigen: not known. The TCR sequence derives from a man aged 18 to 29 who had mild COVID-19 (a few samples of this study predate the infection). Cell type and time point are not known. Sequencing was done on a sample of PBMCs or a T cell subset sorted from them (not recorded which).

The CDR3, as DNA: TGTGCCAGCAGTATACAGGGGGCGGGAGAGACCCAGTACTTC. This sequence encodes CASSIQGAGETQYF. The chain combines TRBV6-6 with TRBJ2-5, with 9 nucleotides matching TRBD1. Germline lookup yields CDR1 MNHNY and CDR2 SVGAGI (reference sequence). The V segment lost 5 bases and the J segment 4 bases; nucleotides outside the gene matches: 5. The CDR3 length is 14 residues.